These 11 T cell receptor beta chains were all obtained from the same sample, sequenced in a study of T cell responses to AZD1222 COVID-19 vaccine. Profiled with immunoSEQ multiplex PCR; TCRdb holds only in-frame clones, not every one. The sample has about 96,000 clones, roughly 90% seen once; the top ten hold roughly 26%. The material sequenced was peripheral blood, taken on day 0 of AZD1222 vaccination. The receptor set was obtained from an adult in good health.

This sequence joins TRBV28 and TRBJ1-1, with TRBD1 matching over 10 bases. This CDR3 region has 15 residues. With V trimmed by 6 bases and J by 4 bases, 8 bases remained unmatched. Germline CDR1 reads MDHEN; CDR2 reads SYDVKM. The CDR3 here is CASRSGQGQFTEAFF. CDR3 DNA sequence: TGTGCCAGCAGGTCGGGACAGGGGCAGTTCACTGAAGCTTTCTTT.

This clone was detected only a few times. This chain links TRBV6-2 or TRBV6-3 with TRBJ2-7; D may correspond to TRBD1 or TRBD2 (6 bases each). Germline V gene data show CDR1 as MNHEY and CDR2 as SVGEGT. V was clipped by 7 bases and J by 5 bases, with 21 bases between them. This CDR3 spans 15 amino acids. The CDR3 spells CASIPNGGPRDEQYF. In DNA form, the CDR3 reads TGTGCCAGCATCCCTAATGGGGGGCCGCGTGACGAGCAGTACTTC.

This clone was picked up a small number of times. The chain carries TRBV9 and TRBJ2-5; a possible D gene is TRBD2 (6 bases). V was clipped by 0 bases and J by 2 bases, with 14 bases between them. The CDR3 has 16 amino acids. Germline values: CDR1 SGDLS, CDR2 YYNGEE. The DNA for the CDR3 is TGTGCCAGCAGCGTAGCCTGGGGAGGCCCTCAAGAGACCCAGTACTTC. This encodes CASSVAWGGPQETQYF. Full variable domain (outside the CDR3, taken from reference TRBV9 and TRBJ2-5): DSGVTQTPKHLITATGQRVTLRCSPRSGDLSVYWYQQSLDQGLQFLIQYYNGEERAKGNILERFSAQQFPDLHSELNLSSLELGDSALYFCASSVAWGGPQETQYFGPGTRLLVL.

The CDR3 loop reads CASSATGNQPQHF. The CDR3 DNA follows: TGTGCCAGCAGCGCGACAGGGAATCAGCCCCAGCATTTT. V is TRBV7-6 and J is TRBJ1-5; TRBD1 matches at 7 bases. The ends lost 5 bases at V and 4 bases at J; junction bases unmatched: 2. Germline CDR1 reads SGHVS; CDR2 reads FNYEAQ. This CDR3 is 13 amino acids long. The entire variable domain, with the rest obtained from reference TRBV7-6 and TRBJ1-5, is as follows: GAGVSQSPRYKVTKRGQDVALRCDPISGHVSLYWYRQALGQGPEFLTYFNYEAQQDKSGLPNDRFSAERPEGSISTLTIQRTEQRDSAMYRCASSATGNQPQHFGDGTRLSIL.

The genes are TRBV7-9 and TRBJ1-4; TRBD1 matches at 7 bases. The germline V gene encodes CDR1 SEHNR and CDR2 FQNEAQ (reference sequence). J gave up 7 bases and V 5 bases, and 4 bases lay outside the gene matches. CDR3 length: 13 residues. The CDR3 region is CASSRRQGEKLFF. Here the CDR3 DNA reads TGTGCCAGCAGCCGCCGACAGGGTGAAAAACTGTTTTTT.

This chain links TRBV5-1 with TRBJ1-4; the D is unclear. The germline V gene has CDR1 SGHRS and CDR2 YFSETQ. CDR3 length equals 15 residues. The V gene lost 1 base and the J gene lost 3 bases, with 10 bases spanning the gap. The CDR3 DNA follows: TGCGCCAGCAGCTTGATGGGCCCGGCTAATGAAAAACTGTTTTTT. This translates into CASSLMGPANEKLFF. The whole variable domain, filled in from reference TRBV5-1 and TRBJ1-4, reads KAGVTQTPRYLIKTRGQQVTLSCSPISGHRSVSWYQQTPGQGLQFLFEYFSETQRNKGNFPGRFSGRQFSNSRSEMNVSTLELGDSALYLCASSLMGPANEKLFFGSGTQLSVL.

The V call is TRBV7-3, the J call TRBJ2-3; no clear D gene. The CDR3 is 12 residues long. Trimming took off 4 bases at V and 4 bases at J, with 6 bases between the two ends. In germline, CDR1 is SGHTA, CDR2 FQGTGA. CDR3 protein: CASSSTPDTQYF. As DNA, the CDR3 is TGTGCCAGCAGCTCCACCCCAGATACGCAGTATTTT. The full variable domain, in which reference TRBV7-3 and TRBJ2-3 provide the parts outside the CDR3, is GAGVSQTPSNKVTEKGKYVELRCDPISGHTALYWYRQSLGQGPEFLIYFQGTGAADDSGLPNDRFFAVRPEGSVSTLKIQRTERGDSAVYLCASSSTPDTQYFGPGTRLTVL.

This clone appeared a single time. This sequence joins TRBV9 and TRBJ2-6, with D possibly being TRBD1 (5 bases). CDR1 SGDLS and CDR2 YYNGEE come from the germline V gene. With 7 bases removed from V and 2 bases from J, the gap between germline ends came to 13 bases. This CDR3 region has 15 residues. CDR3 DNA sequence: TGTGCCAGCTTGGGGCGATCGGCTGGGGCCAACGTCCTGACTTTC. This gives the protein CASLGRSAGANVLTF. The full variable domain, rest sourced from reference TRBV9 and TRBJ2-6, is DSGVTQTPKHLITATGQRVTLRCSPRSGDLSVYWYQQSLDQGLQFLIQYYNGEERAKGNILERFSAQQFPDLHSELNLSSLELGDSALYFCASLGRSAGANVLTFGAGSRLTVL.

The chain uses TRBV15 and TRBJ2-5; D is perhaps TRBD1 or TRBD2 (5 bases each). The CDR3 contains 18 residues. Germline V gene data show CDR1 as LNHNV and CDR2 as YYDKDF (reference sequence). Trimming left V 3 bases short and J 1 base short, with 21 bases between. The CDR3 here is CATSRGEGWGRIQETQYF. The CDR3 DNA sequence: TGTGCCACCAGCAGGGGAGAGGGCTGGGGCAGGATCCAAGAGACCCAGTACTTC. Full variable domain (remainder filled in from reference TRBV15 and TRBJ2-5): DAMVIQNPRYQVTQFGKPVTLSCSQTLNHNVMYWYQQKSSQAPKLLFHYYDKDFNNEADTPDNFQSRRPNTSFCFLDIRSPGLGDTAMYLCATSRGEGWGRIQETQYFGPGTRLLVL.

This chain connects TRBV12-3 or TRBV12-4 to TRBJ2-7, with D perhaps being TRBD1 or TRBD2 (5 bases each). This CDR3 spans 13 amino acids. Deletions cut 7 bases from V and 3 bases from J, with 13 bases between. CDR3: CASTGTADYEQYF. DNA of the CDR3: TGTGCCAGCACCGGGACGGCTGACTACGAGCAGTACTTC.

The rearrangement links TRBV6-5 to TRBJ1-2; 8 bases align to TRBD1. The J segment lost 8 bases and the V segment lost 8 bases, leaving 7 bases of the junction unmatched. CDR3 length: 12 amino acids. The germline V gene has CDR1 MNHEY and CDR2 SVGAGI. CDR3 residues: CASLLQGGGYTF. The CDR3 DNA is TGTGCCAGCCTGTTACAGGGGGGCGGCTACACCTTC.